Listed here are 16 T cell receptor beta chains from one sample, sequenced in a study of spatial heterogeneity in lung cancer. TCRdb reprocessed the 5' RACE reads with MiXCR, giving one entry per CDR3 protein. The sample has around 30,000 distinct CDR3 sequences, around 8.4% seen once. Time point indicated: sample taken at primary tumor resection. Unsorted whole RNA of tumor, nontumor lung or frozen PBMC was sequenced. Specimen: PBMCs, collected at surgery. The source of these receptors is a female donor with early-stage non-small cell lung cancer.

This clonotype qualifies as medium-sized (0.01 to 0.1%). The V and J genes are TRBV28 and TRBJ1-6; tentative D call: TRBD1 (5 bases). The CDR3 consists of 14 residues. Trimming took 6 bases from V and 9 from J, leaving 15 bases between them. Per the germline V gene, CDR1 is MDHEN and CDR2 is SYDVKM. Written as DNA, the CDR3 is TGTGCCAGCAGACCGGGACTGAGGGGTTCACCCCTCCACTTT. Amino acids: CASRPGLRGSPLHF.

This clonotype was recorded many times. V gene TRBV6-6 combines with J gene TRBJ2-7; 10 bases map to TRBD1. Germline V gene data show CDR1 as MNHNY and CDR2 as SVGAGI (reference sequence). The CDR3 is 15 residues long. The V gene end was trimmed by 6 bases and the J gene end by 3 bases; junction bases not matched to a gene: 8. The CDR3 coding sequence is TGTGCCAGCAGGGACCTCCGGGACAGGGGCTACGAGCAGTACTTC. Its translation is CASRDLRDRGYEQYF.

This clonotype turned up a few times. V usage is TRBV20-1 and J usage is TRBJ2-5, with 8 bases lining up with TRBD2. The CDR3 totals 14 residues. The V gene end was trimmed by 3 bases and the J gene end by 3 bases; junction bases not matched to a gene: 6. Per the germline V gene, CDR1 is DFQATT and CDR2 is SNEGSKA (reference sequence). CDR3 DNA: TGCAGTGCTAGGTTAGCGGGGATGGAAGAGACCCAGTACTTC. Translation gives CSARLAGMEETQYF.

This clonotype was counted ten times or more. The chain is built from TRBV5-1 and TRBJ2-7, with 9 bases identical to TRBD1. The V and J ends lost 3 bases and 5 bases, in that order; junction bases with no gene match: 9. In germline, CDR1 is SGHRS, CDR2 YFSETQ. The CDR3 loop spans 15 amino acids. The CDR3: CASSSGTGSPNEQYF. The CDR3, as DNA: TGCGCCAGCAGCTCAGGGACAGGGAGCCCCAACGAGCAGTACTTC.

This clonotype has more than one count but fewer than ten. This chain connects TRBV3-1 to TRBJ1-1; no clear D. Trimming pared 1 base from V and 5 bases from J, leaving 14 bases between. CDR3 length: 15 amino acids. Germline assignment: CDR1 LGHDT and CDR2 YNNKEL (reference sequence). The CDR3 nucleotides are TGTGCCAGCAGCCAAGGAGGCAGACGGCTGACTGAAGCTTTCTTT. Translated, it gives CASSQGGRRLTEAFF.

The chain uses TRBV20-1 and TRBJ1-2; no firm D call. CDR1 and CDR2 (germline): DFQATT, SNEGSKA (reference sequence). The CDR3 length is 11 residues. Trimming removed 5 bases from V and 5 bases from J, with 9 bases in between. The CDR3 nucleotides read TGCAGTGCTCCCTACGAGTATGGCTACACCTTC. This translates into CSAPYEYGYTF.

Only a few counts were recorded for this clonotype. The V and J genes are TRBV10-2 and TRBJ1-5, with 9 bases that match TRBD1. The CDR3 has 16 residues. CDR1 and CDR2 from the germline V gene are WSHSY and SAAADI. V dropped 3 bases and J dropped 4; count of bases not matched to a gene: 7. The chain's CDR3 is CASSDGFGTGNQPQHF. In DNA, the CDR3 is TGCGCCAGCAGTGATGGATTTGGGACAGGGAATCAGCCCCAGCATTTT.

This clonotype was seen repeatedly, ten times or more. J is TRBJ1-6 and V is TRBV7-6; D gene uncertain. This CDR3 comprises 12 residues. Germline loops: CDR1 SGHVS, CDR2 FNYEAQ. V lost 4 bases to trimming and J lost 8 bases, with 6 bases between them. For the CDR3, the DNA is TGTGCCAGCAGCTCGTATTATTCACCCCTCCACTTT. Protein sequence: CASSSYYSPLHF.

This clonotype was counted ten times or more. The chain has TRBV6-5 and TRBJ2-7, with TRBD1 identical over 9 bases. Germline V gives CDR1 MNHEY, CDR2 SVGAGI. With 4 bases clipped from V and 2 bases from J, the junction kept 3 bases outside the gene matches. The CDR3 has 14 residues. CDR3 nucleotide sequence: TGTGCCAGCAGTTCCGGGACAGGGACCTACGAGCAGTACGTC. This encodes CASSSGTGTYEQYV.

J is TRBJ1-2 and V is TRBV14; D is unresolved. Deletions cut 6 bases from V and 5 bases from J, with 13 bases between. Germline V gives CDR1 SGHDN, CDR2 FVKESK. The CDR3 runs 13 residues. CDR3 DNA: TGTGCCAGCAGTCCTAGCTCTGGGTATGGCTACACCTTC. Translation gives CASSPSSGYGYTF.

The chain joins TRBV5-1 to TRBJ2-6, with D possibly being TRBD1 or TRBD2 (6 bases each). CDR3 length: 16 amino acids. Looked up from germline, CDR1 is SGHRS and CDR2 is YFSETQ. Trimming took off 0 bases at V and 2 bases at J, with 9 bases between the two ends. The CDR3 region is CASSLDGGTGANVLTF. The CDR3 DNA sequence: TGCGCCAGCAGCTTGGACGGGGGCACTGGGGCCAACGTCCTGACTTTC.

This clonotype came up many times. This chain links TRBV11-2 with TRBJ2-1; TRBD2 matches at 11 bases. CDR3 length: 15 residues. J lost 6 bases, V lost 5 bases, and 6 bases had no gene match. CDR1 SGHAT and CDR2 FQNNGV come from the germline V gene. CDR3 region: CASSPGTSGVNEQFF. The CDR3 coding sequence is TGTGCCAGCAGCCCCGGGACTAGCGGTGTCAATGAGCAGTTCTTC. Variable domain in full (rest from reference TRBV11-2 and TRBJ2-1): EAGVAQSPRYKIIEKRQSVAFWCNPISGHATLYWYQQILGQGPKLLIQFQNNGVVDDSQLPKDRFSAERLKGVDSTLKIQPAKLEDSAVYLCASSPGTSGVNEQFFGPGTRLTVL.

The rearrangement joins TRBV5-1 to TRBJ1-1; D ambiguous. This CDR3 has 15 amino acids. V lost 6 bases to trimming and J lost 7 bases, with 22 bases between them. Germline loops: CDR1 SGHRS, CDR2 YFSETQ. CDR3 residues: CASKYNPRAANEAFF. Written as DNA, the CDR3 is TGCGCCAGCAAATACAACCCGAGGGCTGCTAATGAAGCTTTCTTT.

This clonotype occurred a few times. The genes are TRBV5-1 and TRBJ2-7; D possibly corresponds to TRBD2 (5 bases). Trimming left V 0 bases short and J 4 bases short, with 8 bases between. This CDR3 contains 13 residues. CDR1 SGHRS and CDR2 YFSETQ come from the germline V gene. The CDR3 reads CASSLAGIYEQYF. In nucleotides, the CDR3 is TGCGCCAGCAGCTTGGCGGGGATTTACGAGCAGTACTTC.

This clonotype was observed at least ten times. The chain carries TRBV7-3 and TRBJ2-1; D is unresolved. CDR1 and CDR2 from the germline V gene are SGHTA and FQGTGA. Deletions cut 1 base from V and 8 bases from J, with 9 bases between. CDR3 length equals 13 residues. CDR3 in DNA: TGTGCCAGCAGCTTAAGTGCCCGGCATGAGCAGTTCTTC. Residues: CASSLSARHEQFF.

The table lists this clonotype with many counts. V is TRBV7-2 and J is TRBJ1-6; unclear D gene. CDR1 and CDR2 from the germline V gene are SGHTA and FQGNSA. V was pared by 3 bases and J by 7 bases, with 7 bases between. This CDR3 region has 13 residues. The CDR3 sequence: CASSFDGNSPLHF. As DNA, the CDR3 is TGTGCCAGCAGCTTCGACGGGAATTCACCCCTCCACTTT.